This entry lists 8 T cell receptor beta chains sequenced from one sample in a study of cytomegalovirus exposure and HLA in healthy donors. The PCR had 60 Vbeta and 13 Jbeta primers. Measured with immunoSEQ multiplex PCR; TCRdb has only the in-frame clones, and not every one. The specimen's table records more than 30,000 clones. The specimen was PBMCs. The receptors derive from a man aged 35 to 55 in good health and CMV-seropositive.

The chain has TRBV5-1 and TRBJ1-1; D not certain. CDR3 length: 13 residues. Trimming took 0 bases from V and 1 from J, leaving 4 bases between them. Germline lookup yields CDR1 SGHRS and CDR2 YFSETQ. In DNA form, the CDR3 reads TGCGCCAGCAGCTTGGCCGGGAACACTGAAGCTTTCTTT. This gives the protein CASSLAGNTEAFF.

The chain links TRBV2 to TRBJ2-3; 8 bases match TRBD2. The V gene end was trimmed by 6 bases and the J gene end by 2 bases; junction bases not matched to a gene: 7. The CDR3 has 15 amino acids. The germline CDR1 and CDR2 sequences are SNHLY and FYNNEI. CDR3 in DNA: TGTGCCAGCAGCAAACTAGCGGAAGACACAGATACGCAGTATTTT. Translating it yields CASSKLAEDTDTQYF. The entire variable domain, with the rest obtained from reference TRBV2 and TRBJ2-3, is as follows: EPEVTQTPSHQVTQMGQEVILRCVPISNHLYFYWYRQILGQKVEFLVSFYNNEISEKSEIFDDQFSVERPDGSNFTLKIRSTKLEDSAMYFCASSKLAEDTDTQYFGPGTRLTVL.

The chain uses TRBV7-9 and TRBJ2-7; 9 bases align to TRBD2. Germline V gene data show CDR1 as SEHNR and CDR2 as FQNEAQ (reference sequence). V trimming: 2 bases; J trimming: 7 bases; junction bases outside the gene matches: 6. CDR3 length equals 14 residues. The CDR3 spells CASSLMSGGKEQYF. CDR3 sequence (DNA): TGTGCCAGCAGCTTAATGAGCGGGGGGAAAGAGCAGTACTTC.

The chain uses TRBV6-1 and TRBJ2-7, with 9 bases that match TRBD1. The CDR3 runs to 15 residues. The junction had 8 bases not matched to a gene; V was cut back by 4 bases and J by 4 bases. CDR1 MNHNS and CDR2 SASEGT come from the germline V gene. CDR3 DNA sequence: TGTGCCAGCAGTGTACAGGGGGCGGAATCATACGAGCAGTACTTC. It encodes CASSVQGAESYEQYF.

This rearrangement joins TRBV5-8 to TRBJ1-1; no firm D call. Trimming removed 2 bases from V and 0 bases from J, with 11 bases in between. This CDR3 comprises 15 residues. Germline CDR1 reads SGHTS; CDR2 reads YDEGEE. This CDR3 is CASSFQLNMNTEAFF. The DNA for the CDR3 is TGTGCCAGCAGCTTTCAGTTAAATATGAACACTGAAGCTTTCTTT.

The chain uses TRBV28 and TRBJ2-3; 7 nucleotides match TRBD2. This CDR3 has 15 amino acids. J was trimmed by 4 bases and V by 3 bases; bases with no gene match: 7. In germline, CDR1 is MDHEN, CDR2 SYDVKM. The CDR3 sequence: CASSFAPAGPDTQYF. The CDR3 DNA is TGTGCCAGCAGTTTCGCCCCAGCGGGGCCAGATACGCAGTATTTT.

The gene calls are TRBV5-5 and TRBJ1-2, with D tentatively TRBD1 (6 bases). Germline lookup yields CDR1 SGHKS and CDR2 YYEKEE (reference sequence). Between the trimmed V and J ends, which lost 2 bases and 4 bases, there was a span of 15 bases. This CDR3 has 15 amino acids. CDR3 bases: TGTGCCAGCAGCTTCACGACAGGTTGGGCCTATGGCTACACCTTC. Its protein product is CASSFTTGWAYGYTF.

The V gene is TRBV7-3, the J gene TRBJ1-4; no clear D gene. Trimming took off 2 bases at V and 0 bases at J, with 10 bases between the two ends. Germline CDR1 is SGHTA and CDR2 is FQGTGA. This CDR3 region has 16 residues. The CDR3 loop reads CASSLSRDSTNEKLFF. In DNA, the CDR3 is TGTGCCAGCAGCTTATCTCGCGATTCAACTAATGAAAAACTGTTTTTT.